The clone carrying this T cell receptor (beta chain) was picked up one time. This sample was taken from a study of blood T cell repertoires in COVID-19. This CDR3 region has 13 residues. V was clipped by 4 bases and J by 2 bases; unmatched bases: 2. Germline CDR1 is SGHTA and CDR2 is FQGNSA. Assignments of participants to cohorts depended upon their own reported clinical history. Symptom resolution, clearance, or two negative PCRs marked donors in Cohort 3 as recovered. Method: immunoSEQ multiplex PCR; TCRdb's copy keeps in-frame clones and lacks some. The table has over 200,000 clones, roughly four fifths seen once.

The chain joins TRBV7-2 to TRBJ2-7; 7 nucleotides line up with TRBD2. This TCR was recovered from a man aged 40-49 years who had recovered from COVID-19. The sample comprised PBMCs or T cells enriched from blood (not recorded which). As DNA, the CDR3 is TGTGCCAGCAGCTGGGACTATCCCTACGAGCAGTACTTC. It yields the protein CASSWDYPYEQYF. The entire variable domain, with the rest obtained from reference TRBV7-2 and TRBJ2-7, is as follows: GAGVSQSPSNKVTEKGKDVELRCDPISGHTALYWYRQSLGQGLEFLIYFQGNSAPDKSGLPSDRFSAERTGGSVSTLTIQRTQQEDSAVYLCASSWDYPYEQYFGPGTRLTVT.